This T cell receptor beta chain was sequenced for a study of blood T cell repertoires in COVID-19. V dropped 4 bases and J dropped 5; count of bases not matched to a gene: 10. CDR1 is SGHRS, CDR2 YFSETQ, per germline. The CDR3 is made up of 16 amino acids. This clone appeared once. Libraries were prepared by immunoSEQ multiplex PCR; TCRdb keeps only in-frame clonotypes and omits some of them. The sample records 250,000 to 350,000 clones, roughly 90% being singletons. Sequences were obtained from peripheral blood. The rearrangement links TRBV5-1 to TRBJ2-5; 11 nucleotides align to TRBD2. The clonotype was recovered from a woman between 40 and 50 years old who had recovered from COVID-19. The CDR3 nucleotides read TGCGCCAGCAGCCCAACCGGGACTAGCGGACTTGAGACCCAGTACTTC. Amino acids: CASSPTGTSGLETQYF. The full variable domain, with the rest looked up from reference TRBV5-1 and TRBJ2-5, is KAGVTQTPRYLIKTRGQQVTLSCSPISGHRSVSWYQQTPGQGLQFLFEYFSETQRNKGNFPGRFSGRQFSNSRSEMNVSTLELGDSALYLCASSPTGTSGLETQYFGPGTRLLVL.